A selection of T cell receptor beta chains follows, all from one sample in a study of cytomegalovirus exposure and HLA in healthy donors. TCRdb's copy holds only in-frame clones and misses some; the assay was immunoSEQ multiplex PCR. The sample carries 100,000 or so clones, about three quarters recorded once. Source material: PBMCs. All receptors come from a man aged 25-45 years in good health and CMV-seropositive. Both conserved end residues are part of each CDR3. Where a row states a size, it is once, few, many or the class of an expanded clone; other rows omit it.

CASINSGGKRGYTF,TRBJ1-2,14,TRBV6-6,NA
CASSPLSGNYNEQFF,TRBJ2-1,15,TRBV13,NA
CASSVELGLAGGTGGELFF,TRBJ2-2,19,TRBV9,NA
CASSLGPLTGGFTDTQYF,TRBJ2-3,18,TRBV4-1,NA
CATSSAGQGRVNEQYF,TRBJ2-7,16,TRBV15,NA
CASSERGQGVPYGYTF,TRBJ1-2,16,TRBV7-2,NA
CSVAGAENQPQHF,TRBJ1-5,13,TRBV29-1,NA
CASHNRQGHQYF,TRBJ2-5,12,TRBV7-8,NA
CASSTIAGTGSDTQYF,TRBJ2-3,16,TRBV18,NA
CASSEFEGRAKNIQYF,TRBJ2-4,16,TRBV25-1,NA
CASSLQGFRGYTF,TRBJ1-2,13,TRBV7-2,few
CASSPSTGISYEQYF,TRBJ2-7,15,TRBV28,once
CASRSGSYNEQFF,TRBJ2-1,13,TRBV7-9,once
CASSPYRGLTSTDTQYF,TRBJ2-3,17,TRBV7-8,NA
CASSQEVAHANTGELFF,TRBJ2-2,17,TRBV4-3,NA
CASSLSGGVNEQFF,TRBJ2-1,14,TRBV11-2,few
CASSVGDNSNQPQHF,TRBJ1-5,15,TRBV9,few
CASSLVGGAYNEQFF,TRBJ2-1,15,TRBV7-2,NA
CASSLGQGMSGNTIYF,TRBJ1-3,16,TRBV5-1,NA
CASSYGRGGPNEQFF,TRBJ2-1,15,TRBV6-5,NA
CASSTHTDRGTMDYGYTF,TRBJ1-2,18,TRBV19,NA
CASSAGQGFKLFF,TRBJ1-4,13,TRBV5-4,NA
CASKGGPNTGELFF,TRBJ2-2,14,TRBV2,NA
CASSQVAGPYNEQFF,TRBJ2-1,15,TRBV4-3,NA
CASSLDRPSGANVLTF,TRBJ2-6,16,TRBV5-1,NA
CASSRGRDRSPSYNEQFF,TRBJ2-1,18,TRBV18,NA